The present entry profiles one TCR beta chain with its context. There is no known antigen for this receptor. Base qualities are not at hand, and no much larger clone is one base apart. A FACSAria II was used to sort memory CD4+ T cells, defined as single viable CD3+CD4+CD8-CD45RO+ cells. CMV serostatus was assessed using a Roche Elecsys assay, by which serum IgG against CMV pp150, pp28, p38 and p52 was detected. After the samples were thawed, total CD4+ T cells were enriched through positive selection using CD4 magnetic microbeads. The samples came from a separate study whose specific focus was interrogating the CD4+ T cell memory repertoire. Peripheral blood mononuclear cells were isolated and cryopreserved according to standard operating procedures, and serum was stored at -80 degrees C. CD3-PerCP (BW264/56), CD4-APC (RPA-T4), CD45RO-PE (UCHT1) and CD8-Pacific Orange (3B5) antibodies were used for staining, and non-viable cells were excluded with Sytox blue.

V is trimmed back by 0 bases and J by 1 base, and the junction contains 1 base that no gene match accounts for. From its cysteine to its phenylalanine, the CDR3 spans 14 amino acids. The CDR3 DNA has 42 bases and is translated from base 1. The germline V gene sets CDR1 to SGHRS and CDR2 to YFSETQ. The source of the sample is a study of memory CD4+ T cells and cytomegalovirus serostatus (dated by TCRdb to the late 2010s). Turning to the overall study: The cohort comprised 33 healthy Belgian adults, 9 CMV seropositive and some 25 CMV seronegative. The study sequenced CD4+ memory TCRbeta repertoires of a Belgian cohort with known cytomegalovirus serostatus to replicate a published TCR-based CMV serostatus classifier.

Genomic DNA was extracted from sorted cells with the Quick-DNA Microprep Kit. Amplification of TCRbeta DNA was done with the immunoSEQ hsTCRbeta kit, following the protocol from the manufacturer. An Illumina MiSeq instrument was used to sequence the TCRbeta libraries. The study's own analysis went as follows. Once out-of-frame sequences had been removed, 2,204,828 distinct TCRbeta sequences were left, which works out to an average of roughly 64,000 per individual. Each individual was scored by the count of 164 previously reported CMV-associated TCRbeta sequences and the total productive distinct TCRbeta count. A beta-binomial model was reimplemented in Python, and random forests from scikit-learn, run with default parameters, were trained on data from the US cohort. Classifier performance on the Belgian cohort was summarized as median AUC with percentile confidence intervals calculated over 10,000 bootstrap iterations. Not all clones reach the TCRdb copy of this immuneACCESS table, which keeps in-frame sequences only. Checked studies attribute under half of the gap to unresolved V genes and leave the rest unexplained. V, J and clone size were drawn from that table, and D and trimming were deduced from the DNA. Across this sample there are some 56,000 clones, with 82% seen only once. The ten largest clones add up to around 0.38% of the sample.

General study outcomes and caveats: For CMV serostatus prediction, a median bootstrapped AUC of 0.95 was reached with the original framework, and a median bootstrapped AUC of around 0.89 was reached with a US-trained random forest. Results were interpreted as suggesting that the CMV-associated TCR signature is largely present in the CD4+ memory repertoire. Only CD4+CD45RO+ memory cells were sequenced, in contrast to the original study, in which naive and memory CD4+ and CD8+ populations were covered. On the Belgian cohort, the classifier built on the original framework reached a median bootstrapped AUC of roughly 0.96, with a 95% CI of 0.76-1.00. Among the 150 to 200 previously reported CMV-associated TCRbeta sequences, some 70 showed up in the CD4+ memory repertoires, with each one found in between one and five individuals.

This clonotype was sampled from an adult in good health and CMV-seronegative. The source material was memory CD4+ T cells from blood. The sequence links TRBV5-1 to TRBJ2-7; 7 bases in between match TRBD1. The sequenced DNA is TGCGCCAGCAGCTTGGGACAGGGTTCCTACGAGCAGTACTTC. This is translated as CASSLGQGSYEQYF.